This is a list of T cell receptor beta chains from one sample in a study of blood T cell repertoires in COVID-19. This table comes from immunoSEQ multiplex PCR, and its TCRdb copy is limited to in-frame clones, with some not included. The sample carries 200,000 to 250,000 clones, 84% recorded once. The sample consisted of peripheral blood. The source is a woman older than 75 with active or convalescent COVID-19. The CDR3 runs from the conserved cysteine through the conserved F or W. The D gene is left open where the match is weak. Clone size appears in some rows only: once, few, many, or a class for an expanded clone.

-	TRBV4-3	TRBJ2-4	TRBD2	TGCGCCAGCAGCCAAGTGGCTAGCGGGAGCGATGGCATTCAGTACTTC	CASSQVASGSDGIQYF
-	TRBV5-6	TRBJ1-2	-	TGTGCCAGCAGCTTGGGGGCCAGGGCAGGTTATGGCTACACCTTC	CASSLGARAGYGYTF
-	TRBV5-1	TRBJ2-7	TRBD1	TGCGCCAGCAGCCTGTTTGGACAGGGATCCGAGCAGTACTTC	CASSLFGQGSEQYF
-	TRBV18	TRBJ2-5	-	TGTGCCAGCTCCTTAGGCGGAGTGGGTGAGACCCAGTACTTC	CASSLGGVGETQYF
-	TRBV4-2	TRBJ2-7	TRBD2	TGTGCCAGCAGCCATACGATAGCGGGTAGTGCCTACGAGCAGTACTTC	CASSHTIAGSAYEQYF
-	TRBV3-1/TRBV3-2	TRBJ2-3	-	TGTGCCAGCACCGGGCGGGGCAAGGCGGCAGATACGCAGTATTTT	CASTGRGKAADTQYF
-	TRBV7-9	TRBJ1-6	-	TGTGCCAGCAGCAGCCCAGGGAATAGGAATTCACCCCTCCACTTT	CASSSPGNRNSPLHF
-	TRBV7-9	TRBJ2-5	TRBD2	TGTGCCAGCAGCCTGGACCTAGCGGGGGGATTCGAGACCCAGTACTTC	CASSLDLAGGFETQYF
-	TRBV23-1	TRBJ2-7	-	TGCGCCAGCAGTCAAATTGTGTCGGGATACTACGAGCAGTACTTC	CASSQIVSGYYEQYF
-	TRBV18	TRBJ1-4	-	TGTGCCAGCTCACCGAGCGATACGGAAAAACTGTTTTTT	CASSPSDTEKLFF
few	TRBV3-1/TRBV3-2	TRBJ1-5	-	TGTGCCAGCAGCCGCAATCGGGGGAGCAATCAGCCCCAGCATTTT	CASSRNRGSNQPQHF
-	TRBV6-6	TRBJ2-3	TRBD2	TGTGCCAGCAGAACTAGCGGGAGTGGGGATACGCAGTATTTT	CASRTSGSGDTQYF
-	TRBV15	TRBJ2-5	TRBD1	TGTGCCACCATAAGGGACAGGGGACCAGAAGAGACCCAGTACTTC	CATIRDRGPEETQYF